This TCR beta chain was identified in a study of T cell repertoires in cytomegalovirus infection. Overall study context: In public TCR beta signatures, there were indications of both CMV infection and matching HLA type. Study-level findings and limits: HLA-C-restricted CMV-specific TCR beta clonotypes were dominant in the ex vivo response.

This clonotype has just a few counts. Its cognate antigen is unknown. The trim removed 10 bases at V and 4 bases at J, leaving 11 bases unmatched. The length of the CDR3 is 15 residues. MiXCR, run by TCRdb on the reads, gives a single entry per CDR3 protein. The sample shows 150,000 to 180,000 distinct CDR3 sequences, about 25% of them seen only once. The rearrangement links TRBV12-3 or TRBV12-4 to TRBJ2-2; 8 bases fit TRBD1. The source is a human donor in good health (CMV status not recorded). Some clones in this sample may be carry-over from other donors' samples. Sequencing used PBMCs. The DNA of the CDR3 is TGTGCCAACAGACCCCGGACAGGGAGCACCGGGGAGCTGTTTTTT. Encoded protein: CANRPRTGSTGELFF.